This T cell receptor (beta chain) was observed in a study of blood T cell repertoires in COVID-19. Study as a whole: The samples span acute and convalescent COVID-19 from the United States, Italy and Spain. From T cells, B-cell-depleted T cells, or PBMCs came the material, which was cDNA or gDNA.

Per the original data handling: Using reference gene primer amplification, nucleated cell counts were estimated. Sequencing used immunoSEQ multiplex PCR; TCRdb keeps in-frame clones, though not all of them. Clonal size and the V and J genes are those of that table, whereas D and trimming came from the DNA. The sample lists 25,000 to 35,000 clones, 81% occurring once. The sample holds a few counts of this clone. This CDR3 is 14 amino acids long. Germline values: CDR1 SGHRS, CDR2 YFSETQ. V gave up 3 bases and J gave up 6 bases; unmatched junction bases: 4. The TCR sequence derives from a woman aged 60-75 years with acute or convalescent COVID-19. Sequenced input: peripheral blood. The V call is TRBV5-1, the J call TRBJ1-4; TRBD1 agrees at 8 bases. The CDR3 region is CASSSGTGDEKLFF. The CDR3 DNA is TGCGCCAGCAGCTCCGGGACAGGTGATGAAAAACTGTTTTTT.